The clone carrying this T cell receptor beta chain was seen more than once but under ten times. Its antigen is not known. This specimen belongs to a study of blood T cells in healthy people across ages. Alongside a J-beta primer mix, a sample-barcoded 5' primer served in a second PCR lasting roughly 7 to 11 cycles. Every single cDNA molecule received a tag from a template-switch adaptor with 12 random nucleotides. TCRdb reprocessed the 5' RACE reads via MiXCR and lists one record per CDR3 protein. The profile covers approximately 800,000 distinct CDR3 sequences, with around 36% appearing a single time and 10% to 15% taken by the ten largest. Total RNA amounts of at least 5 micrograms were extracted per sample. Study-wide findings and caveats: More naive CD4+ cells and higher diversity were found in long-lived than in aged donors.

Germline assignment: CDR1 DFQATT and CDR2 SNEGSKA (reference sequence). This CDR3 region has 15 residues. V was clipped by 6 bases and J by 2 bases; unmatched bases: 13. This receptor was obtained from a man younger than 30 in good health. The sample comprised blood. The chain has TRBV20-1 and TRBJ2-7, with 7 bases fitting TRBD2. The CDR3 DNA reads TGCAGTGCGCGGGACCGGGGGGATGGTCCCTACGAGCAGTACTTC. It codes for CSARDRGDGPYEQYF.